This T cell receptor (beta chain) was recovered during a study of blood T cell repertoires in COVID-19 (TCRdb year 2020). For context, the study as a whole: The collaborator samples originated in the United States, Italy and Spain and spanned the acute and convalescent phases of COVID-19. The material from the prospective study consisted of cDNA or gDNA derived from T cells, B-cell-depleted T cells, or PBMCs. The dataset comprised deeply sampled blood TCRbeta repertoires from subjects exposed to, actively infected with, or recovered from COVID-19. The repertoires were made available in a free public database intended to serve as a resource for research on the immune response to SARS-CoV-2. Samples were obtained from the ongoing ImmuneRACE study (first 160 participants) and from about 1,300 subjects provided by 6 global collaborators. Sample metadata almost always included a de-identified subject ID, COVID-19 status, age in years and sex. Where HLA class I and class II types were available, the types were taken from metadata supplied by the sample provider, not from assay-based typing. Beyond this particular receptor, the publication reports: The amount of clinical and demographic metadata varied by source and participant and was provided uncurated.

On this clone: No cognate antigen has been identified for it. The sample holds no much larger clone one base away, and base qualities are not on file.

Whole blood was collected in K2EDTA tubes by collaborating institutions according to the institutions' own protocols. For TCRbeta analysis, collaborators shipped samples in one of three forms: frozen whole blood, isolated PBMCs, or DNA extracted from either of those sample types. TCRbeta CDR3 regions were amplified from genomic DNA using the immunoSEQ Assay, a bias-controlled multiplex PCR. Per the source publication's procedure: Within the assay, amplification of reference gene primers was used to estimate how many nucleated cells each sample contained. Sequence reads were collapsed and filtered to measure the absolute abundance of every unique TCRbeta CDR3 rearrangement. Productive Simpson clonality was computed per sample as the square root of Simpson's diversity index over productive rearrangements. Sourced from immuneACCESS, this table was stored by TCRdb with only in-frame sequences that have V and J called. A share of the clones is absent; for the studies checked, an unresolved V gene accounts for under half, and the remainder has no known explanation. V and J calls and clone size are those listed in that table; D and trimming were worked out from the DNA. The sample data list more than 140,000 clones, and 70% to 85% of these were observed just once. Of the sample, roughly 6.8% falls within the top ten clones.

At the junction V is shortened by 0 bases and J by 4 bases, with 18 bases in between. From the cysteine up to the phenylalanine, the CDR3 has a length of 17 residues. Only the CDR3 DNA is retained, 51 bases long and in frame from the first base. Based on the germline V gene, the CDR1 and CDR2 sequences are SGHDN and FVKESK. This clonotype was obtained from a woman in her forties or fifties in a cohort sampled during active or convalescent COVID-19. This sequence uses TRBV14 and TRBJ1-2, with the D gene call left open. The sequencing sample was made of peripheral blood. The CDR3 in this case is CASSQDLEGTSGYGYTF. The nucleotides read TGTGCCAGCAGCCAAGATCTGGAGGGAACTTCGGGCTATGGCTACACCTTC.